The rows below give T cell receptor beta chains drawn from one sample of a study of response to subunit inactivated influenza vaccine. TCRdb processed the RT-PCR reads anew with MiXCR; each CDR3 protein has one entry. The sample lists about 700,000 distinct CDR3 sequences, approximately 13% occurring once. The source was PBMCs from blood, collected 14 to 15 days before vaccination. These receptors all come from a middle-aged man who received an inactivated influenza vaccine. Both conserved end residues are part of each CDR3. Each record gives: V gene, D gene, J gene, clone size, CDR3 protein, CDR3 DNA. A D gene is named only where the DNA matches it firmly. Size is omitted from some rows. Given values are once, few, many or a class for expanded clones.

>TRBV6-1|TRBD2|TRBJ2-3|NA
CASSEGGLAGQYF
TGTGCCAGCAGTGAAGGGGGACTAGCGGGGCAGTATTTT
>TRBV4-3|TRBD2|TRBJ2-7|NA
CASSQDVAGGVSYEQYF
TGCGCCAGCAGCCAAGATGTAGCGGGAGGGGTCTCCTACGAGCAGTACTTC
>TRBV27|TRBD1|TRBJ1-1|many
CASSPRGAEAFF
TGTGCCAGCAGTCCCAGGGGGGCTGAAGCTTTCTTT
>TRBV7-6|NA|TRBJ1-4|many
CASSLGPNEKLFF
TGTGCCAGCAGCTTAGGCCCTAATGAAAAACTGTTTTTT
>TRBV5-1|NA|TRBJ2-3|NA
CASSPRWGGHSTDTQYF
TGCGCCAGCAGCCCCCGCTGGGGGGGCCATTCCACAGATACGCAGTATTTT
>TRBV10-3|NA|TRBJ2-3|many
CAISAGGTTDTQYF
TGTGCCATCAGTGCAGGCGGGACCACAGATACGCAGTATTTT
>TRBV7-8|TRBD1|TRBJ1-2|few
CASSPGQGGLPYGYTF
TGTGCCAGCAGCCCTGGACAGGGGGGATTGCCGTATGGCTACACCTTC
>TRBV20-1|NA|TRBJ2-2|few
CSASERLANTGELFF
TGCAGTGCTTCCGAGAGGTTGGCGAACACCGGGGAGCTGTTTTTT
>TRBV15|TRBD2|TRBJ2-3|few
CATSRGGLAGGRTDTQYF
TGTGCCACCAGCAGAGGGGGACTAGCGGGAGGTCGCACAGATACGCAGTATTTT
>TRBV11-2|NA|TRBJ2-4|few
CASSLEAPGQLAKNIQYF
TGTGCCAGCAGCTTAGAGGCCCCTGGACAGCTAGCCAAAAACATTCAGTACTTC
>TRBV29-1|NA|TRBJ2-3|NA
CSVASRLSGDTQYF
TGCAGCGTCGCCTCGAGGCTTTCGGGAGATACGCAGTATTTT
>TRBV20-1|NA|TRBJ1-1|NA
CSAIGYTEAFF
TGCAGTGCTATCGGGTACACTGAAGCTTTCTTT
>TRBV7-2|NA|TRBJ1-1|NA
CASSLQDRDTEAFF
TGTGCCAGCAGCTTACAGGACAGAGACACTGAAGCTTTCTTT
>TRBV6-1|TRBD1|TRBJ2-5|many
CASSTKGQSQETQYF
TGTGCCAGCAGTACCAAGGGACAGAGTCAAGAGACCCAGTACTTC
>TRBV5-1|TRBD2|TRBJ2-3|many
CASSPPLAASTDTQYF
TGCGCCAGCAGCCCCCCTCTAGCGGCTAGCACAGATACGCAGTATTTT
>TRBV12-3/TRBV12-4|TRBD1|TRBJ2-2|many
CASSVNRGLGELFF
TGTGCCAGCAGTGTTAACAGGGGTCTAGGGGAGCTGTTTTTT
>TRBV12-3/TRBV12-4|TRBD1|TRBJ2-5|NA
CASTFGTGGRETQYF
TGTGCCAGCACCTTCGGGACAGGGGGCAGGGAGACCCAGTACTTC
>TRBV11-2|TRBD2|TRBJ2-7|few
CASSFTRGAYEQYF
TGTGCCAGCAGCTTCACACGGGGGGCCTACGAGCAGTACTTC
>TRBV2|NA|TRBJ2-1|NA
CASSEGAENMWEQFF
TGTGCCAGCAGTGAAGGGGCAGAAAACATGTGGGAGCAGTTCTTC
>TRBV19|TRBD2|TRBJ2-1|NA
CATKAGGRNEQFF
TGTGCCACCAAAGCGGGGGGTCGGAATGAGCAGTTCTTC
>TRBV5-1|NA|TRBJ2-7|many
CASSLVNRRSYEQYF
TGCGCCAGCAGCTTGGTGAACAGGCGTTCCTACGAGCAGTACTTC
>TRBV9|NA|TRBJ2-1|few
CASSVGVAGISHEQFF
TGTGCCAGCAGCGTAGGAGTGGCCGGGATTTCCCATGAGCAGTTCTTC
>TRBV5-4|NA|TRBJ2-7|few
CASSLGAEDAYEQYF
TGTGCCAGCAGCTTGGGAGCAGAAGACGCCTACGAGCAGTACTTC
>TRBV30|NA|TRBJ2-7|NA
CAWSVDRTEVGRGQYF
TGTGCCTGGAGTGTAGACCGGACCGAGGTGGGCCGAGGGCAGTACTTC